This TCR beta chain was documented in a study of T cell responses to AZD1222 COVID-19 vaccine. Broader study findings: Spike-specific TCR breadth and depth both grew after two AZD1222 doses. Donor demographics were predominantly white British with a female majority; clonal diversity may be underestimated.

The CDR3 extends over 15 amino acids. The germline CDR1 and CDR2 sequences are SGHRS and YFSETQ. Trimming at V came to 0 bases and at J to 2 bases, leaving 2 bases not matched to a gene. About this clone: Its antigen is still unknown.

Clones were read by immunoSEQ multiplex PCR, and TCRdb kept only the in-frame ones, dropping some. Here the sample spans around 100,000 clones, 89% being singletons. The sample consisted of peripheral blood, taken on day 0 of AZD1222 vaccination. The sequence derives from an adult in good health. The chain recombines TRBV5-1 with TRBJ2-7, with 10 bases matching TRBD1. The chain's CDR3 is CASSLGQGAAYEQYF. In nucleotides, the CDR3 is TGCGCCAGCAGCTTGGGACAGGGGGCTGCCTACGAGCAGTACTTC.